This T cell receptor beta chain was identified during a study of cytomegalovirus exposure and HLA in healthy donors. PCR involved 60 Vbeta and 13 Jbeta primers. TCRdb's copy holds only in-frame clones and misses some; the assay was immunoSEQ multiplex PCR. Of 150,000 or so clones listed, 78% are singletons. Germline V gene lookup returns CDR1 LNHDA and CDR2 SQIVND (reference sequence). V was clipped by 4 bases and J by 4 bases; unmatched bases: 7. This CDR3 comprises 15 residues. Study-wide results and limits: Later analysis suggested most CMV-associated TCR beta chains were HLA-restricted. In a later analysis, TCR beta V- and J-gene trimming was associated with a missense DCLRE1C variant.

Regarding this clone: Its specificity is not known.

Sequenced sample: PBMCs. This receptor was identified in a woman in her thirties or forties in good health and CMV-seropositive. V usage is TRBV19 and J usage is TRBJ1-1; TRBD1 matches at 9 bases. CDR3 amino acids: CASSTTGGAGTEAFF. In nucleotides, the CDR3 is TGTGCCAGTAGTACCACAGGGGGCGCAGGCACTGAAGCTTTCTTT.